Reported below is one T cell receptor (beta chain). The antigen remains undetermined. The record originates from a study of T cells after posttransplantation cyclophosphamide. The CDR3 is made up of 15 amino acids. After removal of 3 bases from V and 4 bases from J, the junction contained 7 bases not matched to a gene. Germline CDR1 is SGHAT and CDR2 is FQNNGV. Only in-frame clones appear in the TCRdb table, and some are missing; sequencing was by immunoSEQ multiplex PCR. Here the sample spans 11,000 to 15,000 clones, 76% being singletons. Findings of the study overall: Later post-transplant blood repertoires were often dominated by donor CD8+ memory clones. TRB clonality was highly associated with recipient CMV seropositivity and reactivation.

The chain recombines TRBV11-2 with TRBJ1-2; 8 nucleotides match TRBD1. The receptor comes from a man aged 50-59 years. The sequencing input was memory CD4+ T cells sorted from PBMCs. In DNA form, the CDR3 reads TGTGCCAGCAGCTTGGGTGGACAGGGCATCTATGGCTACACCTTC. As protein: CASSLGGQGIYGYTF.